These 30 T cell receptor beta chains were sequenced from one sample in a study of T cells in Graves' hyperthyroidism and ophthalmopathy. There were TCR beta CDR3 regions amplified from RNA transcripts. First-round RT-PCR targeting the TCR CDR3 was performed with the HTBI primer set. Each CDR3 protein gets one entry after TCRdb re-called the multiplex PCR reads with MiXCR. The sample lists roughly 700,000 distinct CDR3 sequences, around 40% occurring once. Specimen: blood. These receptor sequences come from a woman aged 35 to 49 with Graves' hyperthyroidism.

This chain uses TRBV11-2 with TRBJ1-4; TRBD1 agrees at 8 bases. The CDR3 has 16 residues. V dropped 3 bases and J dropped 6; count of bases not matched to a gene: 9. Germline V lookup: CDR1 SGHAT, CDR2 FQNNGV. For the CDR3, the DNA is TGTGCCAGCAGCTTTGGGGGTGGACAGGGTTATGAAAAACTGTTTTTT. It specifies CASSFGGGQGYEKLFF.

The CDR3 coding sequence is TGTGCCAGCAGCCTACAGGGGGCAGGCCCATCTGGTGGCTACACCTTC. Its translation is CASSLQGAGPSGGYTF. This chain joins TRBV7-9 and TRBJ1-2, with 9 positions matching TRBD1. Germline V gene sequence: CDR1 SEHNR, CDR2 FQNEAQ (reference sequence). This CDR3 has 16 residues. Trimming took 5 bases from V and 7 from J; bases not matched to a gene: 14.

This clonotype was recorded at least ten times. The V call is TRBV12-3 or TRBV12-4, the J call TRBJ1-1; weak D call: TRBD1 (5 bases). Between the trimmed V and J ends, which lost 3 bases and 8 bases, there was a span of 13 bases. The CDR3 sequence is 13 residues long. The CDR3 region is CASSLGRVGEAFF. The CDR3 nucleotides read TGTGCCAGCAGTTTGGGCAGGGTGGGCGAAGCTTTCTTT.

This clonotype was counted at least ten times. The gene calls are TRBV7-2 and TRBJ2-7; TRBD2 agrees at 12 bases. Germline V CDR1 and CDR2: SGHTA, FQGNSA. This CDR3 has 15 amino acids. The V and J ends lost 4 bases and 5 bases, in that order; junction bases with no gene match: 6. The CDR3 DNA is TGTGCCAGCAGCTCCCTAGCGGGAGGGCGTCACGAGCAGTACTTC. It codes for CASSSLAGGRHEQYF.

This clonotype was seen many times. This chain joins TRBV7-2 and TRBJ1-3; D not certain. V lost 6 bases to trimming and J lost 4 bases, with 13 bases between them. The germline CDR1 and CDR2 sequences are SGHTA and FQGNSA. The CDR3 has 14 amino acids. The CDR3 DNA sequence: TGTGCCAGCAGTTATTTGGAAGTCGGAAACACCATATATTTT. This codes for CASSYLEVGNTIYF.

This clonotype was detected ten times or more. V usage is TRBV7-2 and J usage is TRBJ1-3, with 9 bases that match TRBD1. CDR1 is SGHTA and CDR2 is FQGNSA in the germline V gene. J gave up 3 bases and V 5 bases, and 5 bases lay outside the gene matches. This CDR3 region has 15 residues. The CDR3 sequence: CASSTGTGIGNTIYF. CDR3 nucleotides: TGTGCCAGCAGCACCGGGACAGGGATTGGAAACACCATATATTTT. Complete variable domain (other parts from reference TRBV7-2 and TRBJ1-3): GAGVSQSPSNKVTEKGKDVELRCDPISGHTALYWYRQSLGQGLEFLIYFQGNSAPDKSGLPSDRFSAERTGGSVSTLTIQRTQQEDSAVYLCASSTGTGIGNTIYFGEGSWLTVV.

This clonotype was recorded a few times. V is TRBV5-6 and J is TRBJ2-7; 8 nucleotides match TRBD2. The CDR3 contains 15 residues. In germline, CDR1 is SGHDT, CDR2 YYEEEE. V was pared by 0 bases and J by 2 bases, with 4 bases of the junction left unmatched. The CDR3 reads CASSLVGAGAYEQYF. The CDR3 DNA sequence: TGTGCCAGCAGCTTGGTGGGAGCGGGGGCCTACGAGCAGTACTTC.

Ten or more counts support this clonotype. The chain recombines TRBV6-6 with TRBJ1-2, with D possibly TRBD1 on 5 matching bases. The germline V and J ends were trimmed by 2 bases and 0 bases, with 7 bases remaining between them. CDR3 size: 14 residues. The germline gives CDR1 MNHNY, CDR2 SVGAGI (reference sequence). The CDR3 region is CASSYDSSNYGYTF. CDR3 DNA sequence: TGTGCCAGCAGTTACGACAGCTCTAACTATGGCTACACCTTC.

In DNA form, the CDR3 reads TGTGCCACCAGTGACCCGAGGGGGGCGGATGAAAAACTGTTTTTT. As protein: CATSDPRGADEKLFF. The chain recombines TRBV24-1 with TRBJ1-4; a possible D gene is TRBD1 (6 bases). The CDR3 runs to 15 residues. Trimming stripped 4 bases from V and 6 bases from J, with 14 bases between. Germline CDR1 is KGHDR and CDR2 is SFDVKD.

This clonotype came up many times. This chain links TRBV12-3 or TRBV12-4 with TRBJ2-7; 10 bases line up with TRBD1. The trim removed 6 bases at V and 6 bases at J, leaving 2 bases unmatched. The CDR3 has 12 amino acids. In DNA form, the CDR3 reads TGTGCCAGCAGCCGGGACAGGGGCGAGCAGTACTTC. The encoded protein is CASSRDRGEQYF.

This clonotype was seen at least ten times. V is TRBV6-6 and J is TRBJ1-1; no clear D. This CDR3 has 13 amino acids. V gave up 10 bases and J gave up 0 bases, with 12 bases separating them. Germline V gives CDR1 MNHNY, CDR2 SVGAGI (reference sequence). The CDR3, as DNA: TGTGCCATGGCTCCCCACATGAACACTGAAGCTTTCTTT. As protein: CAMAPHMNTEAFF.

This rearrangement joins TRBV11-1 to TRBJ2-5; tentative D call: TRBD2 (6 bases). The V end was cut by 11 bases, the J end by 5 bases, with 15 bases between. The CDR3 runs to 12 residues. Germline CDR1 SGHAT, CDR2 FQDESV (reference sequence). The CDR3 is CAACLEGETQYF. CDR3 nucleotide sequence: TGTGCCGCGTGCCTGGAGGGGGAGACCCAGTACTTC.

The sample holds a few counts of this clonotype. CDR3 protein: CASSLKSMLRRGYGYTF. CDR3 DNA sequence: TGTGCCAGCAGCTTAAAATCCATGCTACGGAGAGGCTATGGCTACACCTTC. The V and J genes are TRBV5-8 and TRBJ1-2, with D uncertain. Trimming cost V 2 bases and J 4 bases, with 21 bases left between them. This CDR3 spans 17 amino acids. The germline V gene has CDR1 SGHTS and CDR2 YDEGEE.

This clonotype was seen repeatedly, ten times or more. CDR3 region: CATSDPFFYGYTF. The CDR3 bases are TGTGCCACCAGTGATCCTTTCTTCTATGGCTACACCTTC. The chain is built from TRBV24-1 and TRBJ1-2; D ambiguous. The CDR3 totals 13 residues. Looked up from germline, CDR1 is KGHDR and CDR2 is SFDVKD. The germline V and J ends were trimmed by 3 bases and 4 bases, with 8 bases remaining between them.

Many counts were recorded for this clonotype. The chain recombines TRBV7-8 with TRBJ2-2; D perhaps matches TRBD1 (6 bases). The CDR3 has 15 residues. V gave up 6 bases and J gave up 2 bases, with 13 bases separating them. CDR1 and CDR2 (germline): SGHVS, FQNEAQ. The CDR3 sequence: CASSRAQGNTGELFF. CDR3 in DNA: TGTGCCAGCAGTAGAGCACAGGGAAACACCGGGGAGCTGTTTTTT.

This clonotype was detected a few times. This chain uses TRBV7-9 with TRBJ1-1, with D maybe TRBD1 (5 bases). CDR1 SEHNR and CDR2 FQNEAQ come from the germline V gene (reference sequence). The CDR3 runs 13 residues. V lost 7 bases and J lost 7, with 16 bases in between. The DNA for the CDR3 is TGTGCCAGCACAGGGTTTGGAGAGGGTGAAGCTTTCTTT. Translation: CASTGFGEGEAFF.

J is TRBJ1-2 and V is TRBV11-2; D ambiguous. Trimming removed 1 base at V and 0 bases at J, with 15 bases between. This CDR3 is built from 17 residues. The germline CDR1 and CDR2 sequences are SGHAT and FQNNGV. CDR3 nucleotides: TGTGCCAGCAGCTTAGTTGGACTCAAGCGAGCTAACTATGGCTACACCTTC. It is translated as CASSLVGLKRANYGYTF.

This clonotype was observed many times. The chain uses TRBV10-3 and TRBJ2-2; 9 bases are a match to TRBD1. Germline trimming cut 10 bases from V and 6 bases from J; bases unmatched to any gene: 12. This CDR3 region has 15 residues. Per the germline V gene, CDR1 is ENHRY and CDR2 is SYGVKD. CDR3 bases: TGTGCCACCGAAAGCGGGACAGGGAAAGCCGGGGAGCTGTTTTTT. This codes for CATESGTGKAGELFF.

A single count supports this clonotype. Because it lacks the conserved phenylalanine or tryptophan at the end, this CDR3 is likely a read error. Because the CDR3's place on the DNA is in doubt, the DNA is left out and the CDR3 is given as listed by TCRdb. CDR3: CASSLDRRFS. This chain joins TRBV7-8 and TRBJ2-7. CDR1 is SGHVS and CDR2 is FQNEAQ in the germline V gene. Inclusive of both ends, the CDR3 amounts to 10 amino acids.

This chain connects TRBV7-9 to TRBJ1-1; perhaps TRBD1 as D (5 bases). The length of the CDR3 is 15 residues. Germline values: CDR1 SEHNR, CDR2 FQNEAQ (reference sequence). Between the trimmed V and J ends, which lost 1 base and 4 bases, there was a span of 13 bases. CDR3 in amino acids: CASSLVLGQGTEAFF. CDR3 in DNA: TGTGCCAGCAGCTTAGTTTTAGGTCAGGGCACTGAAGCTTTCTTT.

This rearrangement joins TRBV7-9 to TRBJ2-5; 14 nucleotides line up with TRBD2. Trimming took 5 bases from V and 7 from J; bases not matched to a gene: 24. Germline loops: CDR1 SEHNR, CDR2 FQNEAQ (reference sequence). This CDR3 has 21 residues. This chain's CDR3 is CASSRGRSPRTSGRSLVTQYF. The CDR3 region has the DNA TGTGCCAGCAGCCGGGGCCGGAGCCCCCGGACTAGCGGGAGGTCCTTAGTGACCCAGTACTTC.

This clonotype was detected many times. The gene calls are TRBV19 and TRBJ2-6; D not resolved. CDR3 size: 14 residues. V was trimmed by 9 bases and J by 0 bases, leaving 9 bases between them. The germline V gene has CDR1 LNHDA and CDR2 SQIVND (reference sequence). CDR3 loop: CASFARSGANVLTF. CDR3 sequence (DNA): TGTGCCAGCTTCGCCCGCTCTGGGGCCAACGTCCTGACTTTC.

This clonotype showed up many times. The chain carries TRBV29-1 and TRBJ1-2; no firm D call. V was clipped by 6 bases and J by 0 bases, with 11 bases between them. The CDR3 extends over 13 amino acids. CDR1 is SQVTM and CDR2 is ANQGSEA in the germline V gene. CDR3 sequence reads: CSVDAQTNYGYTF. The CDR3 nucleotides are TGCAGCGTCGACGCGCAGACTAACTATGGCTACACCTTC.

The rearrangement joins TRBV6-2 or TRBV6-3 to TRBJ1-2, with TRBD1 matching over 9 bases. Losses at the gene ends were 10 bases for V and 8 bases for J; bases not matched to a gene: 8. This CDR3 spans 12 amino acids. Germline V lookup: CDR1 MNHEY, CDR2 SVGEGT. The CDR3 loop is CANSRGQGGYTF. In DNA, the CDR3 is TGTGCCAACTCCCGCGGACAGGGGGGCTACACCTTC.

At least ten counts were recorded for this clonotype. The chain carries TRBV20-1 and TRBJ2-5; D unclear. CDR1 is DFQATT, CDR2 SNEGSKA, per germline (reference sequence). V lost 7 bases and J lost 5, with 11 bases in between. This CDR3 is built from 11 residues. CDR3 DNA: TGCAGTGTTTCCCTCTCCGAGACCCAGTACTTC. As protein: CSVSLSETQYF.

For this clonotype: A clone one base away is much larger, so this may be a read error. The chain joins TRBV10-3 to TRBJ2-5; D gene uncertain. The V end lost 6 bases, the J end lost 0 bases, and 2 bases lay between the germline ends. The CDR3 is 11 amino acids. CDR1 is ENHRY, CDR2 SYGVKD, per germline. The CDR3 DNA reads as TGTGCCATCAGGAACCAAGAGACCCAGTACTTC. Encoded protein: CAIRNQETQYF.

This clonotype showed up just a few times. This chain joins TRBV5-8 and TRBJ2-2; no reliable D call. The CDR3 contains 17 residues. V lost 1 base and J 7 bases, leaving 20 bases between the germline ends. Germline-derived CDR1 and CDR2 are SGHTS and YDEGEE. As DNA, the CDR3 is TGTGCCAGCAGCTTGAAAATATCGGACGGCCCTGGCGGGGAGCTGTTTTTT. This gives the protein CASSLKISDGPGGELFF.

Many counts were recorded for this clonotype. The junction does not match germline at one end; this may be a read error. V and J are TRBV19 and TRBJ2-7; TRBD1 matches 7 bases. The CDR3 length is 14 residues. Germline CDR1 is LNHDA and CDR2 is SQIVND (reference sequence). The CDR3 DNA reads TGCGCCAGCAGCCCGAGGGACAGCTTTTACGAGCAGTACTTC. It codes for CASSPRDSFYEQYF.

This clonotype has a single count. J is TRBJ2-1 and V is TRBV15; 11 bases are shared with TRBD2. Germline V gives CDR1 LNHNV, CDR2 YYDKDF (reference sequence). The CDR3 is 16 residues long. V dropped 6 bases and J dropped 6; count of bases not matched to a gene: 10. CDR3 nucleotide sequence: TGTGCCACCAGACCATCGACTAGCGGGGAGCCCAATGAGCAGTTCTTC. It encodes CATRPSTSGEPNEQFF.

The CDR3 bases are TGTGCCAGCAGCGCAGGGGGACAGGGAGGGTCACCCCTCCACTTT. Translating gives CASSAGGQGGSPLHF. V is TRBV9 and J is TRBJ1-6; 9 positions agree with TRBD1. Trimming at V came to 3 bases and at J to 10 bases, leaving 8 bases not matched to a gene. This CDR3 is 15 amino acids long. Germline-derived CDR1 and CDR2 are SGDLS and YYNGEE.